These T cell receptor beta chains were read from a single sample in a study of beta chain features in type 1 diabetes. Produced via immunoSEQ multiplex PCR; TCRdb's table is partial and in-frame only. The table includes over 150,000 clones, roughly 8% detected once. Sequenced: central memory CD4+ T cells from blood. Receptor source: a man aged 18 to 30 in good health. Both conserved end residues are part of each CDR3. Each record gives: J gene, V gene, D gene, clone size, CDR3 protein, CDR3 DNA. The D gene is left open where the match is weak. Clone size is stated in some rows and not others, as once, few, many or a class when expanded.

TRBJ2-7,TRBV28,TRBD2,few,CATHWREGHEQYF,TGTGCCACCCATTGGCGGGAGGGCCACGAGCAGTACTTC
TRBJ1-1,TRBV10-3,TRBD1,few,CAIRGTAATEAFF,TGTGCCATCAGGGGGACAGCGGCCACTGAAGCTTTCTTT
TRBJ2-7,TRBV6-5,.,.,CASNRAGAYEQYF,TGTGCCAGCAACCGCGCAGGGGCCTACGAGCAGTACTTC
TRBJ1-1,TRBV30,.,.,CAWSVSGMTEAFF,TGTGCCTGGAGTGTTTCAGGGATGACTGAAGCTTTCTTT
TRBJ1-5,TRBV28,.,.,CASSLVSQPQHF,TGTGCCAGCAGTTTAGTCTCTCAGCCCCAGCATTTT
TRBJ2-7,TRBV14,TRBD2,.,CASSQSSGAYEQYF,TGTGCCAGCAGCCAATCTAGCGGAGCCTACGAGCAGTACTTC
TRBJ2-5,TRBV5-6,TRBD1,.,CASSSTGGWETQYF,TGTGCCAGCAGCTCAACAGGGGGTTGGGAGACCCAGTACTTC
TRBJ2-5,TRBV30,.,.,CAWRPHTGAEIQYF,TGTGCTTGGAGGCCACATACCGGCGCGGAGATCCAGTACTTC
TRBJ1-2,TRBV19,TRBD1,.,CASSPGQGYGYTF,TGTGCCAGTAGTCCCGGACAGGGGTATGGCTACACCTTC
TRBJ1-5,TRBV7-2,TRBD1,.,CASSLVGQGHQPQHF,TGTGCCAGCAGCTTAGTAGGACAGGGCCATCAGCCCCAGCATTTT
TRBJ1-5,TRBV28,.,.,CASSSAGVHQPQHF,TGTGCCAGCAGTTCCGCCGGGGTTCACCAGCCCCAGCATTTT
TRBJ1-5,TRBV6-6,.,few,CASSYSMAEPQHF,TGTGCCAGCAGTTACTCGATGGCCGAGCCCCAGCATTTT
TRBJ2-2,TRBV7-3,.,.,CASSAQMSGITGELFF,TGTGCCAGCAGCGCGCAGATGTCGGGTATCACCGGGGAGCTGTTTTTT
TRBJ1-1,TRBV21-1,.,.,CASSKVRGQGSTNTEAFF,TGTGCCAGCAGCAAAGTAAGGGGACAGGGGAGCACGAACACTGAAGCTTTCTTT
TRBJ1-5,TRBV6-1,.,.,CASSEAQGKVQPQHF,TGTGCCAGCAGTGAAGCGCAGGGGAAGGTTCAGCCCCAGCATTTT
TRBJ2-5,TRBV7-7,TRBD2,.,CASSSGNSGAQETQYF,TGTGCCAGCAGCTCTGGTAATAGCGGGGCCCAAGAGACCCAGTACTTC
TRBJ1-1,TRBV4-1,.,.,CASSQMGLTEAFF,TGCGCCAGCAGCCAGATGGGACTGACTGAAGCTTTCTTT
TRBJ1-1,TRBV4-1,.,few,CASSQRPLRLRTEAFF,TGCGCCAGCAGCCAAAGGCCCTTGAGGTTGAGGACTGAAGCTTTCTTT
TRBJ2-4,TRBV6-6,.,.,CASSSSGNSIQYF,TGTGCCAGCAGCTCAAGCGGAAACAGCATTCAGTACTTC
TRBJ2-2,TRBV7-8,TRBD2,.,CASTPAGVWTGELFF,TGTGCCAGCACCCCCGCGGGGGTATGGACCGGGGAGCTGTTTTTT
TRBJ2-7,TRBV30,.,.,CAWSVGTEVSYEQYF,TGTGCCTGGAGTGTTGGTACGGAGGTCTCCTACGAGCAGTACTTC
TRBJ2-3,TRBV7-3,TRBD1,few,CASSQTSDRADTQYF,TGTGCCAGCAGCCAAACTTCGGACAGGGCGGATACGCAGTATTTT
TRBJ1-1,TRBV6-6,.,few,CASSQGTMDTEAFF,TGTGCCAGCAGTCAAGGGACAATGGACACTGAAGCTTTCTTT
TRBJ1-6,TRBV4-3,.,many,CASSRKPDSPLHF,TGCGCCAGCAGCCGCAAGCCGGATTCACCCCTCCACTTT
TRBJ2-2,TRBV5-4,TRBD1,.,CASSQGQGANGELFF,TGTGCCAGCAGCCAGGGACAGGGGGCGAACGGGGAGCTGTTTTTT
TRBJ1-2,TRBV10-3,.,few,CAISDLARAIQGYTF,TGTGCCATCAGTGACTTAGCCAGGGCGATTCAGGGCTACACCTTC
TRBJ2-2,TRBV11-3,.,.,CASSLSSHTGELFF,TGTGCCAGCAGCTTAAGTAGTCACACCGGGGAGCTGTTTTTT
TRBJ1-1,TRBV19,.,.,CASSIRTPGRVAEAFF,TGTGCCAGTAGTATTCGTACCCCGGGGAGGGTCGCTGAAGCTTTCTTT
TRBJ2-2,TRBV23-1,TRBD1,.,CASSQYRDRGDLNTGELFF,TGCGCCAGCAGTCAATACCGGGACAGGGGAGATCTGAACACCGGGGAGCTGTTTTTT
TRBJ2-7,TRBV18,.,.,CASSPAGTSLYEQYF,TGTGCCAGCTCACCAGCCGGGACTTCCCTTTACGAGCAGTACTTC
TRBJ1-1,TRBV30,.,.,CAWSVPGNTEAFF,TGTGCCTGGAGTGTACCAGGGAACACTGAAGCTTTCTTT
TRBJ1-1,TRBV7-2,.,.,CASAVGGPTEAFF,TGTGCCAGCGCCGTGGGGGGGCCTACTGAAGCTTTCTTT
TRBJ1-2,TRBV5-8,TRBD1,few,CASSLDDRGLYGYTF,TGTGCCAGCAGCTTGGATGACAGGGGGCTTTATGGCTACACCTTC
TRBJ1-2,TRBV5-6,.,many,CASNVANYGYTF,TGTGCCAGCAACGTAGCTAACTATGGCTACACCTTC
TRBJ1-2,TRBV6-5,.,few,CASSPHDSYGYTF,TGTGCCAGCAGTCCCCATGACAGCTATGGCTACACCTTC
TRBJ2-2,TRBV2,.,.,CASSEDYGELFF,TGTGCCAGCAGCGAAGACTACGGGGAGCTGTTTTTT
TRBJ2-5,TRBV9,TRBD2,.,CASSVGPSGVETQYF,TGTGCCAGCAGCGTAGGTCCTAGCGGGGTAGAGACCCAGTACTTC
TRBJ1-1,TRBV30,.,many,CAWSAWNTEAFF,TGTGCCTGGAGTGCATGGAACACTGAAGCTTTCTTT
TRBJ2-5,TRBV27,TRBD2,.,CASRLAGAGETQYF,TGTGCCAGCAGATTAGCGGGGGCGGGGGAGACCCAGTACTTC
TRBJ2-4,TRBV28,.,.,CASRPGGTNIQYF,TGTGCCAGCAGGCCTGGGGGGACCAACATTCAGTACTTC
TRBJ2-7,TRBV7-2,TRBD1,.,CASSLLPSSGTVSYEQYF,TGTGCCAGCAGCCTACTCCCCTCATCCGGGACAGTCTCCTACGAGCAGTACTTC
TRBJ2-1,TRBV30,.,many,CAWSRQDEQFF,TGTGCCTGGAGTCGGCAGGATGAGCAGTTCTTC